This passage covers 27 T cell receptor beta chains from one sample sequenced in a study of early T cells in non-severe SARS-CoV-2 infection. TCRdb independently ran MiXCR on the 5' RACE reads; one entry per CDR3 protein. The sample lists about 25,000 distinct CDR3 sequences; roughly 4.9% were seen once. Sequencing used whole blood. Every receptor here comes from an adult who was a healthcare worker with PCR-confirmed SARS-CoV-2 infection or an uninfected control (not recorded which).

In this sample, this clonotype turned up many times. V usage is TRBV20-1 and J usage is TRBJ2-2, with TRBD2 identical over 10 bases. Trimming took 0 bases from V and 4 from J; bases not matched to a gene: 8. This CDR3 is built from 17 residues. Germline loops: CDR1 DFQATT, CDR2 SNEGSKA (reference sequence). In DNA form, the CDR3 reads TGCAGTGCTAGAGACACGAACTTAGCGGGAGGCACCGGGGAGCTGTTTTTT. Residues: CSARDTNLAGGTGELFF.

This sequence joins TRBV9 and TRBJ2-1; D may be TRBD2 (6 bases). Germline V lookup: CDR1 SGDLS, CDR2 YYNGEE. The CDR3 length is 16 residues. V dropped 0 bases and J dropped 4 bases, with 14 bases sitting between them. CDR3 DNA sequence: TGTGCCAGCAGCGTAGGTGAAGCCCGGGGGTACAATGAGCAGTTCTTC. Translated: CASSVGEARGYNEQFF.

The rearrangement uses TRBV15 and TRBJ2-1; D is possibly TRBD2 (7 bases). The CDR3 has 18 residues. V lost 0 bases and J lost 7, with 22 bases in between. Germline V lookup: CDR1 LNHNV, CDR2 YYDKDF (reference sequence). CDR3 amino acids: CATSRDGGPGGSTNEQFF. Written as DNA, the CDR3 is TGTGCCACCAGCAGAGATGGGGGCCCCGGCGGGAGTACGAATGAGCAGTTCTTC.

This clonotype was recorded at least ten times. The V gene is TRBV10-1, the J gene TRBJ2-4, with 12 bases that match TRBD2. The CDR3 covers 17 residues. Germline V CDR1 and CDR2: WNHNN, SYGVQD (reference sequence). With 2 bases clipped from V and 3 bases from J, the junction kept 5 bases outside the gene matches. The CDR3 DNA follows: TGCGCCAGCAGTGAGGCTAGCGGGAGGGGGGGCAAAAACATTCAGTACTTC. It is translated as CASSEASGRGGKNIQYF.

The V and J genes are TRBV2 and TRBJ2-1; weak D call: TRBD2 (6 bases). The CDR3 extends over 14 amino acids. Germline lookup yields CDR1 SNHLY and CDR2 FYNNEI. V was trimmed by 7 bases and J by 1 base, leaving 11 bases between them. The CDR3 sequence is CASTLAQSYNEQFF. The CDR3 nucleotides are TGTGCCAGCACTCTAGCGCAATCCTACAATGAGCAGTTCTTC. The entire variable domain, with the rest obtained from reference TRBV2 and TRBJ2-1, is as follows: EPEVTQTPSHQVTQMGQEVILRCVPISNHLYFYWYRQILGQKVEFLVSFYNNEISEKSEIFDDQFSVERPDGSNFTLKIRSTKLEDSAMYFCASTLAQSYNEQFFGPGTRLTVL.

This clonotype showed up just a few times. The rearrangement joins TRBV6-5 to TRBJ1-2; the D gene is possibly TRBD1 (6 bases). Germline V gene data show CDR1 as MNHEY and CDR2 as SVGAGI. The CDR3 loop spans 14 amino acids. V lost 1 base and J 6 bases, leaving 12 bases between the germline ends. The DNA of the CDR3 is TGTGCCAGCAGTTACTACACAGGGTCGGATGGCTACACCTTC. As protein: CASSYYTGSDGYTF.

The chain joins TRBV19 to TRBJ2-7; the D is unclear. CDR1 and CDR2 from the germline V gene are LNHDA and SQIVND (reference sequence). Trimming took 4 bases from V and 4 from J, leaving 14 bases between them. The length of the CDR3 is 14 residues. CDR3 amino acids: CASSTKSWGYEQYF. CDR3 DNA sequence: TGTGCCAGTAGTACCAAGTCCTGGGGATACGAGCAGTACTTC.

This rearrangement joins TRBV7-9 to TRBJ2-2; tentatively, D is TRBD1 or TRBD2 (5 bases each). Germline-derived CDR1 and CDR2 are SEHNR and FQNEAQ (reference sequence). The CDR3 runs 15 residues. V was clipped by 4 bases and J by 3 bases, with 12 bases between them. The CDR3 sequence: CASSSGTEYTGELFF. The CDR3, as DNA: TGTGCCAGCAGCTCCGGGACGGAATACACCGGGGAGCTGTTTTTT.

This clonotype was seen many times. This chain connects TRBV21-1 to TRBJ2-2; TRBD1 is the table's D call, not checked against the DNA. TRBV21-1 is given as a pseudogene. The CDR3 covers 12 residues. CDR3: CASSRGTVRVFF. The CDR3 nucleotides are TGTGCCAGCAGCAGAGGGACGGTGAGGGTGTTTTTT.

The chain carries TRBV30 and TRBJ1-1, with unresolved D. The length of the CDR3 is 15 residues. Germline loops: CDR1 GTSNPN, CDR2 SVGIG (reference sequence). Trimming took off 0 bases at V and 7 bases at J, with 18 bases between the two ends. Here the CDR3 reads CAWSVIRLGVNEAFF. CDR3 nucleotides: TGTGCCTGGAGTGTGATTCGGTTGGGTGTAAATGAAGCTTTCTTT.

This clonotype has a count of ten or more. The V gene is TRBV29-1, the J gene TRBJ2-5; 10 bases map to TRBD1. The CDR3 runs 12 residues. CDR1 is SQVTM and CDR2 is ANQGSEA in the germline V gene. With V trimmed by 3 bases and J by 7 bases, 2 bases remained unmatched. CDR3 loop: CSVETGGLTQYF. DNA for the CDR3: TGCAGCGTTGAGACAGGGGGCCTGACCCAGTACTTC.

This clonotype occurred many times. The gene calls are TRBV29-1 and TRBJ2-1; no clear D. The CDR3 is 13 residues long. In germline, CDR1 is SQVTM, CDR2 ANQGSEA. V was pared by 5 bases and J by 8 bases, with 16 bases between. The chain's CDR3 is CSVWETVGDEQFF. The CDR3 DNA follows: TGCAGCGTTTGGGAAACGGTGGGCGATGAGCAGTTCTTC.

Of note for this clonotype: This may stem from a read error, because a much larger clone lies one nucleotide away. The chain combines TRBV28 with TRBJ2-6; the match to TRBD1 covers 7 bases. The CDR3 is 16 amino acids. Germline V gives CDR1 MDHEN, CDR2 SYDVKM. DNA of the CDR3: TGTGCCAGCAGGGACAGGCCCAGCTCTGGGGCCAACGTCCTGGCTTTC. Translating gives CASRDRPSSGANVLAF.

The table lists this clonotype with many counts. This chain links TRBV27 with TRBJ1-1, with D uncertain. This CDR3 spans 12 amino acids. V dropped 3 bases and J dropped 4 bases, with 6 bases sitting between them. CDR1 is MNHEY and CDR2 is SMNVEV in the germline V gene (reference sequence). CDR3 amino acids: CASSFWGTEAFF. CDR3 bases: TGTGCCAGCAGTTTTTGGGGCACTGAAGCTTTCTTT.

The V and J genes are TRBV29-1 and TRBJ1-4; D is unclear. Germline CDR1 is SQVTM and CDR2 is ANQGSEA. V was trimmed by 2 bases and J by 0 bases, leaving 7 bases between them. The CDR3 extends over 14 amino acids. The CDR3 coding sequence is TGCAGCGTTGAACTACAGCCAACTAATGAAAAACTGTTTTTT. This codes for CSVELQPTNEKLFF.

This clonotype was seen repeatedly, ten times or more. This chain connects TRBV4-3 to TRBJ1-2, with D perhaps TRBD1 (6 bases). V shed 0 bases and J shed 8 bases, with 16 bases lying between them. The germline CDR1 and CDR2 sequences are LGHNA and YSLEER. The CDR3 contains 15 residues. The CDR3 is CASSQDIGTPSGYTF. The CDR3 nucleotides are TGCGCCAGCAGCCAAGATATAGGGACACCCTCCGGCTACACCTTC.

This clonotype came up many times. The CDR3 region has the DNA TGTGCCAGCAGCTCTCCGGAGGTAGCGGGAACTAGCTCCTACAATGAGCAGTTCTTC. This gives the protein CASSSPEVAGTSSYNEQFF. The V call is TRBV7-3, the J call TRBJ2-1; 8 nucleotides agree with TRBD2. Germline V gives CDR1 SGHTA, CDR2 FQGTGA. J lost 0 bases, V lost 4 bases, and 14 bases had no gene match. This CDR3 contains 19 residues.

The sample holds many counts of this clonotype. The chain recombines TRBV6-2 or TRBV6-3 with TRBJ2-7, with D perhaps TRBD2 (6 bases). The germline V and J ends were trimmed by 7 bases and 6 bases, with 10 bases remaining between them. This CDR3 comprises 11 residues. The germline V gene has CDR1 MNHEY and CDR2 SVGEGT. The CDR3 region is CASNQGGEQYF. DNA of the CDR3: TGTGCCAGCAACCAGGGAGGCGAGCAGTACTTC.

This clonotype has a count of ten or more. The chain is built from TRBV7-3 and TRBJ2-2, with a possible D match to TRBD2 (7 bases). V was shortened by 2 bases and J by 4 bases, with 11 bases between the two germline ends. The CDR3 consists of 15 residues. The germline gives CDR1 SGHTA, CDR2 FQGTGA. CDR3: CASSLLGGRTGELFF. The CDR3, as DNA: TGTGCCAGCAGCTTACTCGGGGGGCGCACCGGGGAGCTGTTTTTT.

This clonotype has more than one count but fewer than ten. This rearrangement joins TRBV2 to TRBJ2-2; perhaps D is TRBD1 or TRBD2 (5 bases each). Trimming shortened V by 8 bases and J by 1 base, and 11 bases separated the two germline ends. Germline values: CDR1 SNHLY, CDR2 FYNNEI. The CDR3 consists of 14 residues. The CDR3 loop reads CASGRDGNTGELFF. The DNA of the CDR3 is TGTGCCAGCGGCCGGGACGGGAACACCGGGGAGCTGTTTTTT.

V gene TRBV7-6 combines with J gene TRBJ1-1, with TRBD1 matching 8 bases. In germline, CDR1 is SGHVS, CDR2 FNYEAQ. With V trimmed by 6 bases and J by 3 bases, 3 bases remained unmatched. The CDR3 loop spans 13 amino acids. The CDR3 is CASRQGQDTEAFF. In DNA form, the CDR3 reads TGTGCCAGCAGGCAGGGACAGGACACTGAAGCTTTCTTT.

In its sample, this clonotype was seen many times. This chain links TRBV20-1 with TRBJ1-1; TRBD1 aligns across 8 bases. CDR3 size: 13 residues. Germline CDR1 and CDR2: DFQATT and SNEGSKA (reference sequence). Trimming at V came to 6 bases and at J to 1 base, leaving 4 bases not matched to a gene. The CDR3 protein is CSAMGQANTEAFF. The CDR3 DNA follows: TGCAGTGCCATGGGACAGGCGAACACTGAAGCTTTCTTT.

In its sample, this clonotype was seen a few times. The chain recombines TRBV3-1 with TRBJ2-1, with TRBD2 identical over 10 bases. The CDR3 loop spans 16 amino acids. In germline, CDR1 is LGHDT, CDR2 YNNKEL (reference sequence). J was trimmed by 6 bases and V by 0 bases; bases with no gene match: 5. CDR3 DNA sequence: TGTGCCAGCAGCCAAGATTTGGCTAGCGGGAGCAATGAGCAGTTCTTC. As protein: CASSQDLASGSNEQFF.

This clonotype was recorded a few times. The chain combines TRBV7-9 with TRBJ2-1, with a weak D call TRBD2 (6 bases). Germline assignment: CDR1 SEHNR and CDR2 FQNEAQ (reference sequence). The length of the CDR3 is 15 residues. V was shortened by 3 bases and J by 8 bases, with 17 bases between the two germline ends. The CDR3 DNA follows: TGTGCCAGCAGCTTGGGACTCGAACGAGTCGATGAGCAGTTCTTC. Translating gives CASSLGLERVDEQFF.

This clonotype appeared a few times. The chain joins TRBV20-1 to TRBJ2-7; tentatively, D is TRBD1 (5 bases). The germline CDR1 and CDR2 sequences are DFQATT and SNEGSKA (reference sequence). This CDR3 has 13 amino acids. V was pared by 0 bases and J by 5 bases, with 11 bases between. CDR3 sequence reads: CSAREGANHEQYF. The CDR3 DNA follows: TGCAGTGCTAGAGAAGGGGCAAACCACGAGCAGTACTTC.

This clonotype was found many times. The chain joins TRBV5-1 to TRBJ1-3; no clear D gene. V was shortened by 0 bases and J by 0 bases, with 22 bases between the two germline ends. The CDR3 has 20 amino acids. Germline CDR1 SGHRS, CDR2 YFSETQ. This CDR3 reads CASSLAVLMAEDTSGNTIYF. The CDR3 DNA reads TGCGCCAGCAGCTTGGCCGTTCTTATGGCAGAGGATACCTCTGGAAACACCATATATTTT.

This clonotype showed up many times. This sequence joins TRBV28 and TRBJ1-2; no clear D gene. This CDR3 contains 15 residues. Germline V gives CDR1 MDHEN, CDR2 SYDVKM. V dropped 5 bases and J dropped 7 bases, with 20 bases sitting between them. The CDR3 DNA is TGTGCCAGCAGTCCCTTGACACCTCCGCTTCCTGGCTACACCTTC. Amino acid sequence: CASSPLTPPLPGYTF.